What follows are 12 T cell receptor beta chains derived from one specimen sequenced in a study of blood T cell repertoires in COVID-19. Profiled with immunoSEQ multiplex PCR; TCRdb holds only in-frame clones, not every one. The sample lists roughly 200,000 clones; just under 90% were seen once. What was sequenced was peripheral blood. These receptors originate from a woman aged 18-29 years who had recovered from COVID-19.

The chain couples TRBV12-3 or TRBV12-4 to TRBJ2-3; 8 bases map to TRBD2. The length of the CDR3 is 13 residues. Germline trimming cut 9 bases from V and 1 base from J; bases unmatched to any gene: 3. Written as DNA, the CDR3 is TGTGCCAGTGAGACTAGCGGCACAGATACGCAGTATTTT. Its protein is CASETSGTDTQYF.

The V call is TRBV29-1, the J call TRBJ1-3; tentative D call: TRBD1 (6 bases). The V and J ends lost 7 bases and 8 bases respectively, with 21 bases between them. Germline V gene lookup returns CDR1 SQVTM and CDR2 ANQGSEA. The CDR3 consists of 14 residues. CDR3 residues: CSAEPQGKEYTIYF. In nucleotides, the CDR3 is TGCAGCGCCGAACCACAGGGAAAGGAATACACCATATATTTT.

V gene TRBV18 combines with J gene TRBJ2-7; 10 bases match TRBD2. Unmatched junction bases numbered 7, after V lost 2 bases and J lost 3 bases. The CDR3 has 16 amino acids. Germline V lookup: CDR1 KGHSH, CDR2 LQKENI. The CDR3 DNA sequence: TGTGCCAGCTCACCATCAGGGGCTAGCGGGAGCTACGAGCAGTACGTC. Residues: CASSPSGASGSYEQYV.

The CDR3 loop is CASSSRIPGTSGRYTDTQYF. In DNA, the CDR3 is TGTGCCAGCAGCTCGAGGATACCCGGGACTAGCGGGAGATACACAGATACGCAGTATTTT. The chain combines TRBV7-3 with TRBJ2-3, with 14 bases that match TRBD2. V was clipped by 4 bases and J by 2 bases; unmatched bases: 14. The CDR3 extends over 20 amino acids. Germline lookup yields CDR1 SGHTA and CDR2 FQGTGA.

This sequence joins TRBV27 and TRBJ1-1, with D unresolved. The CDR3 length is 14 residues. The ends were cut back, 2 bases at V and 3 bases at J, with 10 bases in the middle. CDR1 and CDR2 from the germline V gene are MNHEY and SMNVEV (reference sequence). CDR3 bases: TGTGCCAGCAGTTTAAGCAGGTGGGACACTGAAGCTTTCTTT. Its protein is CASSLSRWDTEAFF.

The gene calls are TRBV9 and TRBJ1-1, with D possibly matching TRBD1 (6 bases). Germline V lookup: CDR1 SGDLS, CDR2 YYNGEE. This CDR3 has 14 residues. V shed 2 bases and J shed 5 bases, with 13 bases lying between them. The CDR3 sequence is CASSVRQAGTEAFF. Written as DNA, the CDR3 is TGTGCCAGCAGCGTTCGACAGGCGGGTACTGAAGCTTTCTTT.

The J gene is TRBJ1-1, the V gene TRBV2; no clear D. Germline lookup yields CDR1 SNHLY and CDR2 FYNNEI. V dropped 1 base and J dropped 7 bases, with 4 bases sitting between them. The CDR3 covers 11 residues. The CDR3 loop is CASSEGSEAFF. For the CDR3, the DNA is TGTGCCAGCAGTGAAGGGAGTGAAGCTTTCTTT.

This CDR3 reads CASSIGGGRSYEQYF. CDR3 DNA sequence: TGTGCCAGTAGTATTGGGGGAGGCAGGTCCTACGAGCAGTACTTC. The genes are TRBV19 and TRBJ2-7; perhaps TRBD2 as D (6 bases). The CDR3 is made up of 15 amino acids. Germline lookup yields CDR1 LNHDA and CDR2 SQIVND (reference sequence). Trimming took off 3 bases at V and 1 base at J, with 13 bases between the two ends.

V and J are TRBV19 and TRBJ1-2; no firm D call. V gave up 5 bases and J gave up 8 bases, with 18 bases separating them. The CDR3 length is 14 residues. Germline V gene sequence: CDR1 LNHDA, CDR2 SQIVND (reference sequence). The CDR3 DNA is TGTGCCAGTAGTTTGGCCAAGACTTCGTTCGGCTACACCTTC. Amino acids: CASSLAKTSFGYTF.

This clone was recorded at least ten times. V usage is TRBV29-1 and J usage is TRBJ2-7; TRBD1 might be the D (6 bases). The CDR3 spans 14 residues. Germline-derived CDR1 and CDR2 are SQVTM and ANQGSEA. Trimming took off 3 bases at V and 5 bases at J, with 17 bases between the two ends. This CDR3 is CSVDGRGVINEQYV. In nucleotides, the CDR3 is TGCAGCGTTGACGGCAGGGGAGTTATCAACGAGCAGTACGTC.

The J gene is TRBJ1-2, the V gene TRBV6-6, with 8 bases matching TRBD1. The CDR3 contains 12 residues. J gave up 7 bases and V 6 bases, and 4 bases lay outside the gene matches. Germline CDR1 and CDR2: MNHNY and SVGAGI (reference sequence). The CDR3 protein is CASRDRAIGYTF. CDR3 DNA: TGTGCCAGCAGGGACAGGGCGATTGGCTACACCTTC.

The chain's CDR3 is CASSYSKPGSREKLFF. The CDR3 DNA follows: TGTGCCAGCAGTTACTCGAAACCCGGGAGTAGGGAAAAACTGTTTTTT. The chain links TRBV6-5 to TRBJ1-4; D not resolved. Germline V gene data show CDR1 as MNHEY and CDR2 as SVGAGI. Trimming took 0 bases from V and 8 from J, leaving 16 bases between them. The CDR3 spans 16 residues.